This TCR beta chain was identified during a study of beta chain features in type 1 diabetes listed by TCRdb under 2018. The study in broad terms: Mean age, gender distribution, total cell number and subset yield were not different between patients and healthy donors. A total of roughly 110 million sorted cells were examined across all samples, and the number of cells per subset was strongly correlated with RNA yield. The study compared TCRB repertoires of sorted circulating CD4+ T cell subsets between recently diagnosed type 1 diabetes patients and matched healthy donors. Naive and central memory subsets were obtained from all 30 or so donors, but regulatory and stem cell-like memory subsets were isolated from only 8 patients and about 8 healthy donors. Overall study results and their limits: Fewer insertions and more nucleotide deletions at VDJ recombination sites were observed in patients with type 1 diabetes, implying thymic rearrangement abnormalities. PCR might favor shorter templates, but patient and control samples were amplified and corrected together, so any skew would affect both groups equally. Naive, central memory and regulatory TCRB repertoires appeared more similar among patients than among healthy donors. A moderate but significant shortening of TCRB CDR3 length was observed in type 1 diabetes patients in all four CD4+ subsets. HLA sub-analyses involved small numbers of individuals, so any influence of HLA type on TCRB rearrangement remained unresolved. Because cDNA was sequenced instead of genomic DNA, activated cells with high expression could be over-represented, although the groups did not differ in activation or CD3 levels.

Turning to this clone: Its antigen remains undetermined. The sample holds no much larger clone one base away, and base qualities are not on file.

Ends trimmed: V by 4 bases, J by 9 bases; bases unmatched to a gene: 12. The CDR3 measures 18 amino acids from cysteine to phenylalanine. Here the CDR3 DNA is all that survives: 54 bases in frame from base 1. A single peripheral blood draw of approximately 100 mL on average was collected from each donor into heparinised tubes. A BD FACSAria II was used to sort naive, central memory, regulatory and stem cell-like memory CD4+ T cells with a panel that included CD45RO, CCR7, CD25, CD127, CD95 and CD27. Purity was above 95% for every sorted population. Right away, PBMCs were isolated by Lymphoprep density gradient centrifugation and were stained directly, with no culture step. So that batch effects would be minimized, each experiment stained and sorted samples in pairs, pairing one healthy donor with one patient. All of the isolated RNA was reverse transcribed with the High Capacity cDNA Reverse Transcription Kit, so expressed TCRB transcripts were sequenced. Naive, central memory and regulatory T cell samples underwent deep immunoSEQ sequencing, averaging about 3.57 million total reads per sample. Sorted cells were lysed in RLT buffer and RNA was extracted with DNase-treated RNeasy Micro or Mini kits, depending on cell number. To prevent cross-contamination, each cell subset was processed individually, whereas patient and healthy donor samples were processed jointly. Using the immunoSEQ multiplex PCR, TCRB sequences were amplified from cDNA into 87-bp fragments spanning the CDR3 region. Sequencing of the amplicons was done on the Illumina HiSeq platform. From the authors' description of their analysis: Synthetic template baselines were used to correct PCR bias computationally, reads within Hamming distance 2 were collapsed, and singletons that could not be merged were discarded. Reads were aligned against IMGT to assign V, D and J genes, CDR3 length and insertions or deletions at six rearrangement sites. Within each subset, clonotype counts were normalized to sorted cell number, and only after that were true diversity and Gini coefficients computed with the tcR R package. The overlap coefficient, calculated on TCRB nucleotide sequences, was used to quantify repertoire sharing. TCRdb took over this immuneACCESS table, retaining in-frame rearrangements with V and J assigned. Such tables are incomplete; in checked studies, under half of the missing clones stem from an unresolved V gene, and the remainder is unexplained. V, J and clone size derive from that table, while D and trimming were established from the DNA sequence. The sample table lists tens of thousands of clones, 45% to 50% of them with a count of one. The top ten clones comprise about 0.7% of the sample.

Recombination linked TRBV23-1 to TRBJ2-1; TRBD2 lines up with 16 middle nucleotides. TRBV23-1 is assigned to the ORF class and has an uncertain function. The receptor was derived from a young man with type 1 diabetes. The sample consisted of central memory CD4+ T cells from blood. The CDR3 is CASSPGPGTSGRVPEQFF. The base sequence is TGCGCCAGCAGTCCCGGTCCCGGGACTAGCGGGAGGGTTCCTGAGCAGTTCTTC.